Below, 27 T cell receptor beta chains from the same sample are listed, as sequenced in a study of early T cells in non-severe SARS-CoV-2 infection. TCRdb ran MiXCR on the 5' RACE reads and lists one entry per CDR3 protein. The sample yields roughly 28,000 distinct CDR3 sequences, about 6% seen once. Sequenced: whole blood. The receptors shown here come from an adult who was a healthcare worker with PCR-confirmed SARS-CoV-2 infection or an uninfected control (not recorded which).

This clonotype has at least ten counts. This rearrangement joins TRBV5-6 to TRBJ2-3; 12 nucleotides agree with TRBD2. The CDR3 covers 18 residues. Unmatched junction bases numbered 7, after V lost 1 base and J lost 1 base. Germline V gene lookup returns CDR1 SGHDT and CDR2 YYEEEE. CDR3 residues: CASSLLASGRAGTDTQYF. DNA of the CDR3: TGTGCCAGCAGCTTGTTAGCTAGCGGGAGGGCCGGCACAGATACGCAGTATTTT.

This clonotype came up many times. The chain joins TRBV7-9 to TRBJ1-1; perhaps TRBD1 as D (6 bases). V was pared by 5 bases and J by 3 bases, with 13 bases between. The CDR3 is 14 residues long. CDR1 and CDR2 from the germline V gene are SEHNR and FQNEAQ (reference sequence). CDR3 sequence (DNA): TGTGCCAGCAGCGTACAGGGTCGGCACACTGAAGCTTTCTTT. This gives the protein CASSVQGRHTEAFF. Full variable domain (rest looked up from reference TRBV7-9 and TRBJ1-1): DTGVSQNPRHKITKRGQNVTFRCDPISEHNRLYWYRQTLGQGPEFLTYFQNEAQLEKSRLLSDRFSAERPKGSFSTLEIQRTEQGDSAMYLCASSVQGRHTEAFFGQGTRLTVV.

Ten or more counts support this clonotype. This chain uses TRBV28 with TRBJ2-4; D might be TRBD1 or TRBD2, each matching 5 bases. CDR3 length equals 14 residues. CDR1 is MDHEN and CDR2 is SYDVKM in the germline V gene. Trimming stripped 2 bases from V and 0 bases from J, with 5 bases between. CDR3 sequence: CASSLGGAKNIQYF. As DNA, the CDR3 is TGTGCCAGCAGTTTAGGGGGAGCCAAAAACATTCAGTACTTC.

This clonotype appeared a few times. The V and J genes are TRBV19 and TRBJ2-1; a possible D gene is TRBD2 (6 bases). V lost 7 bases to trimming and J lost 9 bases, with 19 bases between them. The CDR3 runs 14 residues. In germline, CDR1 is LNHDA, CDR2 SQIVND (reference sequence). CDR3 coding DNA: TGTGCCAGTACCAGGGATCTAGCGTACCCTGAGCAGTTCTTC. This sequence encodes CASTRDLAYPEQFF.

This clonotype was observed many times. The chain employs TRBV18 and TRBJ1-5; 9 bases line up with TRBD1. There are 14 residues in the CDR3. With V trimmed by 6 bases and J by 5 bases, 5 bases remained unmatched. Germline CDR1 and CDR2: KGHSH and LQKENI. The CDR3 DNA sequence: TGTGCCAGCTCCGGGACAGGGAGGGATCAGCCCCAGCATTTT. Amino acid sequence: CASSGTGRDQPQHF. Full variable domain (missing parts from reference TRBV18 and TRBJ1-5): NAGVMQNPRHLVRRRGQEARLRCSPMKGHSHVYWYRQLPEEGLKFMVYLQKENIIDESGMPKERFSAEFPKEGPSILRIQQVVRGDSAAYFCASSGTGRDQPQHFGDGTRLSIL.

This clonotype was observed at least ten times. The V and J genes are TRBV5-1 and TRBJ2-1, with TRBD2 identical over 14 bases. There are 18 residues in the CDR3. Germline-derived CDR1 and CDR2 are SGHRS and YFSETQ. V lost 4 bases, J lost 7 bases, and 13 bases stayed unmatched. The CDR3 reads CASSGGLAGGIYRNEQFF. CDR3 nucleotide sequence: TGCGCCAGCAGCGGCGGACTAGCGGGAGGAATTTATCGAAATGAGCAGTTCTTC. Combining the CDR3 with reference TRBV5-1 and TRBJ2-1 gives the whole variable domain KAGVTQTPRYLIKTRGQQVTLSCSPISGHRSVSWYQQTPGQGLQFLFEYFSETQRNKGNFPGRFSGRQFSNSRSEMNVSTLELGDSALYLCASSGGLAGGIYRNEQFFGPGTRLTVL.

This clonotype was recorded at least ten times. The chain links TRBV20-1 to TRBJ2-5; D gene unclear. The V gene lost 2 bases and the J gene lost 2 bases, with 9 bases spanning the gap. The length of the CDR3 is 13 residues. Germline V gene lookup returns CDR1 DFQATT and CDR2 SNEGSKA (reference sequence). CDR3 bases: TGCAGTGCTAGAATCTTGGGACAAGAGACCCAGTACTTC. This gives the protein CSARILGQETQYF.

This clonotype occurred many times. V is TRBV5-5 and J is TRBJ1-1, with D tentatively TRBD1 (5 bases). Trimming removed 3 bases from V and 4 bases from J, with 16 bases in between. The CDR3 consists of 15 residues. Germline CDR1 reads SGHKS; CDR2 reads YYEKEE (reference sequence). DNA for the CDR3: TGTGCCAGCAGCTCAGGGTCTATCCCAGTCACTGAAGCTTTCTTT. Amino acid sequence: CASSSGSIPVTEAFF.

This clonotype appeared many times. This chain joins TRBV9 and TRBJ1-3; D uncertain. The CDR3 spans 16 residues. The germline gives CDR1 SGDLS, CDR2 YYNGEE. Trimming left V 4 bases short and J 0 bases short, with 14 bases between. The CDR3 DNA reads TGTGCCAGCAGCTCCCCTGCGCAACCCTCTGGAAACACCATATATTTT. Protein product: CASSSPAQPSGNTIYF.

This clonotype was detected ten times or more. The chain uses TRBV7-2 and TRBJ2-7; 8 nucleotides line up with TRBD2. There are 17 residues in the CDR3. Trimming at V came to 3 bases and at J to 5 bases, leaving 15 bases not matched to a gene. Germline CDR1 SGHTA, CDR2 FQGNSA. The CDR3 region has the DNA TGTGCCAGCAGCTTCGCGGGGGGCGCGGGAATGGGACACGAGCAGTACTTC. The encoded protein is CASSFAGGAGMGHEQYF.

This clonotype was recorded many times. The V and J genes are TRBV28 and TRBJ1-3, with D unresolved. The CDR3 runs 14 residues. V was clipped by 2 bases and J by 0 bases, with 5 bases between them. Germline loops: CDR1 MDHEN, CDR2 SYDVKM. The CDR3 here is CASSLGLSGNTIYF. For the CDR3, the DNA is TGTGCCAGCAGTTTAGGCCTCTCTGGAAACACCATATATTTT.

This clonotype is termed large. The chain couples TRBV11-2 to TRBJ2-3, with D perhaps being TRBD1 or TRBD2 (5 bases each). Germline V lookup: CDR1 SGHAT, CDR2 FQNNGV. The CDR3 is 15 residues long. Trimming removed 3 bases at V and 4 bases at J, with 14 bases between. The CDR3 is CASSFWGSSPDTQYF. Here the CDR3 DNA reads TGTGCCAGCAGCTTCTGGGGGAGTAGTCCAGATACGCAGTATTTT.

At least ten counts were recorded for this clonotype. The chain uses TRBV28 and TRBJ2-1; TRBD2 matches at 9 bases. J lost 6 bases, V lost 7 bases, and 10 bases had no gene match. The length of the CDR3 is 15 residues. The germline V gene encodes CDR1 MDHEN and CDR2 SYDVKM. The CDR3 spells CASISAGGPGNEQFF. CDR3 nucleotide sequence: TGTGCCAGCATTAGCGCGGGGGGGCCGGGCAATGAGCAGTTCTTC.

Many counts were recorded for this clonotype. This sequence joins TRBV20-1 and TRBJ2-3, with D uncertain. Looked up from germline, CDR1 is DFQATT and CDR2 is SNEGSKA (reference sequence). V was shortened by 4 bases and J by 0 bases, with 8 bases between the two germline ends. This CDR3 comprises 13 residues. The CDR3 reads CSANPGSTDTQYF. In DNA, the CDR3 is TGCAGTGCTAATCCTGGGAGCACAGATACGCAGTATTTT.

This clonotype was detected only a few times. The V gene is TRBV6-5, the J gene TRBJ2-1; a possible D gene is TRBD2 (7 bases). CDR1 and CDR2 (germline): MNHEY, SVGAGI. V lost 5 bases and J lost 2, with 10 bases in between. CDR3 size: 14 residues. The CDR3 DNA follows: TGTGCCAGCAGTAAGCGGGACACCTACAATGAGCAGTTCTTC. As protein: CASSKRDTYNEQFF.

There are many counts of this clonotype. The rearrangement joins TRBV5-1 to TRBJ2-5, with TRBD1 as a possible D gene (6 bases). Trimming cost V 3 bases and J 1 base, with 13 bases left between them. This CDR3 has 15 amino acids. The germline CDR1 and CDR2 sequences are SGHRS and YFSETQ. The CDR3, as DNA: TGCGCCAGCAGCTCAGGCAGGGGACCCCAAGAGACCCAGTACTTC. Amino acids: CASSSGRGPQETQYF. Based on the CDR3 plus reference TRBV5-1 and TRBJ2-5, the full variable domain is KAGVTQTPRYLIKTRGQQVTLSCSPISGHRSVSWYQQTPGQGLQFLFEYFSETQRNKGNFPGRFSGRQFSNSRSEMNVSTLELGDSALYLCASSSGRGPQETQYFGPGTRLLVL.

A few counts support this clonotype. CDR3 in DNA: TGTGCCAGCAGTCCGGACATAGGAAATGGCGCGCAGTATTTT. Its translation: CASSPDIGNGAQYF. The chain joins TRBV6-2 or TRBV6-3 to TRBJ2-3; a possible D gene is TRBD1 (5 bases). Germline V gene sequence: CDR1 MNHEY, CDR2 SVGEGT. The CDR3 runs 14 residues. V was shortened by 5 bases and J by 10 bases, with 19 bases between the two germline ends.

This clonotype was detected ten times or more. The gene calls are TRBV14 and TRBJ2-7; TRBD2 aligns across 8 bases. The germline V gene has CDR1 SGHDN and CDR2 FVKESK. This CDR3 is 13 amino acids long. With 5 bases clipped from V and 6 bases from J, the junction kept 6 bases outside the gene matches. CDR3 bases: TGTGCCAGCAGCAAGGGACTAGGACGCGAGCAGTACTTC. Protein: CASSKGLGREQYF.

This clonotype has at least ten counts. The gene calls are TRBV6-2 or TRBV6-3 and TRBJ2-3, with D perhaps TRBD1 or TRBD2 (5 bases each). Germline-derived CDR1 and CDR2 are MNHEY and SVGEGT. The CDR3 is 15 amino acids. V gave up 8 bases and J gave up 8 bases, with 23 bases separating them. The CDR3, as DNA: TGTGCCAGCCCGGGACCCTTCCCTCCACAAGGTACGCAGTATTTT. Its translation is CASPGPFPPQGTQYF.

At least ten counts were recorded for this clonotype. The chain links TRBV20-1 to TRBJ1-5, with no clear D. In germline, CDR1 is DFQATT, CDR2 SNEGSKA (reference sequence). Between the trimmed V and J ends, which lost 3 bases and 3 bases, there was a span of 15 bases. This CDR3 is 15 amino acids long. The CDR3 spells CSASPPVVTNQPQHF. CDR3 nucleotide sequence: TGCAGTGCTAGTCCCCCCGTGGTCACCAATCAGCCCCAGCATTTT.

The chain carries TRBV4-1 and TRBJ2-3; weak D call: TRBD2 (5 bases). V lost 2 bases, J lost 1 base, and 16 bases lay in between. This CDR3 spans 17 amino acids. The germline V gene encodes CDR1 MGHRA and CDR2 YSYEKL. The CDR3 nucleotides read TGCGCCAGCAGCCAATCCCTAGCTCCGTCCGGCACAGATACGCAGTATTTT. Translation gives CASSQSLAPSGTDTQYF.

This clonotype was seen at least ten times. The CDR3 nucleotides read TGCAGTGCTAGAGGACAGGGGCCATCCTACGAGCAGTACTTC. Protein: CSARGQGPSYEQYF. The V call is TRBV20-1, the J call TRBJ2-7, with 8 nucleotides matching TRBD1. V lost 1 base to trimming and J lost 1 base; unmatched junction nucleotides: 3. CDR1 is DFQATT, CDR2 SNEGSKA, per germline (reference sequence). This CDR3 contains 14 residues.

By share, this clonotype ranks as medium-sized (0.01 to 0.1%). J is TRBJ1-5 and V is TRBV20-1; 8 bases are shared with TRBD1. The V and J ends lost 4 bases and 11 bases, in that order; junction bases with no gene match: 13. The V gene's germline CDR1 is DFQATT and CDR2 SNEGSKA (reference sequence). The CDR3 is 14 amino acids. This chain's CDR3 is CSAKPGQAFRTQHF. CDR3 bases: TGCAGTGCTAAGCCGGGACAGGCTTTTAGGACCCAGCATTTT.

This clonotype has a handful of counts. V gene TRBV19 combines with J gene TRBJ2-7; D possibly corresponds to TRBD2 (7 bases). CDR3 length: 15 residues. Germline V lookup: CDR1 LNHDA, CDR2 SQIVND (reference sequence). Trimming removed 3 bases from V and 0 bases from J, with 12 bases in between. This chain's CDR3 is CASSMAGDYSYEQYF. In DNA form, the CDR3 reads TGTGCCAGTAGTATGGCAGGGGACTACTCCTACGAGCAGTACTTC.

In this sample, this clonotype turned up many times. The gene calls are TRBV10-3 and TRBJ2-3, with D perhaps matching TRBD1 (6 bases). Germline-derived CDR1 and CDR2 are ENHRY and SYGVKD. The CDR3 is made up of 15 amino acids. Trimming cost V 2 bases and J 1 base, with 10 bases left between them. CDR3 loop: CAISELGAGTDTQYF. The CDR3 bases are TGTGCCATCAGTGAGCTGGGGGCCGGCACAGATACGCAGTATTTT.

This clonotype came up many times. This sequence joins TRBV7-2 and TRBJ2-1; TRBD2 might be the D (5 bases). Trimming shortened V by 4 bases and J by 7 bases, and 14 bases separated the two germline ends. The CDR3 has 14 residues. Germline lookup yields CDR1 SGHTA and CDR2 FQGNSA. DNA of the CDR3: TGTGCCAGCAGCTCAGGAGGCCTTCGAAATGAGCAGTTCTTC. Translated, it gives CASSSGGLRNEQFF.

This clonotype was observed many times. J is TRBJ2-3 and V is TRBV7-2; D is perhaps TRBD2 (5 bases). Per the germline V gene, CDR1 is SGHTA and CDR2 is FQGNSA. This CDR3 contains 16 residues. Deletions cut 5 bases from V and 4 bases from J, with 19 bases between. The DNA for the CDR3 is TGTGCCAGCAGCCGTCCGAGGGTAAGAGCCCCAGATACGCAGTATTTT. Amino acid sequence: CASSRPRVRAPDTQYF.